Following are 21 T cell receptor beta chains from one sample sequenced in a study of CD4 T cells in relation to SARS-CoV-2 and coronaviruses (dated by TCRdb to the early 2020s). The library was built by means of the immunoSEQ multiplex PCR assay. The immuneACCESS repertoire file appears here via TCRdb, limited to in-frame rearrangements. These files lack a portion of the clones; in checked studies, under half of the deficit traces to unresolved V genes, and the cause of the others is not known. The sample contains 16,000 or so clones, roughly 85% of them found a single time. Over 40% of the sample lies in the top ten. CD4+ T cells from unexposed donors were collected before the COVID-19 pandemic (2011-2018). After roughly 11 days of culture, CD4+ T cells were isolated with the EasySep CD4+ T cell isolation kit. Which antigens these TCRs recognize remains unknown. Sequencing was performed on CD4+ T cells from PBMCs, cultured in vitro. These receptors were collected from a human donor in good health.

This clone was seen a single time. One junction end disagrees with the germline gene, perhaps due to a read error. The chain uses TRBV7-9 and TRBJ2-2, with no clear D. The CDR3 consists of 12 residues. Germline V gives CDR1 SEHNR, CDR2 FQNEAQ (reference sequence). CDR3 in DNA: TGTGCCAGCAGCTTAGACACGGGGGAGCTGTTTTTT. Translating it yields CASSLDTGELFF.

This clone was recorded once. The CDR3 DNA reads as TGTGCCAGCAGCCAAGAAGCGGGACAGTTGGCAGATACGCAGTATTTT. Protein: CASSQEAGQLADTQYF. This chain uses TRBV3-1 (or the pseudogene TRBV3-2) with TRBJ2-3, with D perhaps given as TRBD1 or TRBD2 (7 bases each). Germline loops: CDR1 LGHDT, CDR2 YNNKEL (reference sequence). Trimming stripped 0 bases from V and 4 bases from J, with 14 bases between. The CDR3 runs to 16 residues.

V usage is TRBV24-1 and J usage is TRBJ2-1; 7 bases match TRBD1. The CDR3 is 16 residues long. The junction had 9 bases not matched to a gene; V was cut back by 4 bases and J by 4 bases. Germline CDR1 is KGHDR and CDR2 is SFDVKD. The CDR3 here is CATSEEGTAEYNEQFF. Here the CDR3 DNA reads TGTGCCACCAGTGAGGAAGGGACAGCAGAATACAATGAGCAGTTCTTC.

The rearrangement joins TRBV30 to TRBJ2-2; 8 bases align to TRBD1. CDR3 length equals 16 residues. CDR1 and CDR2 (germline): GTSNPN, SVGIG (reference sequence). The V gene end was trimmed by 1 base and the J gene end by 3 bases; junction bases not matched to a gene: 7. The CDR3 reads CAWSDPGQGDTGELFF. The CDR3 region has the DNA TGTGCCTGGAGTGACCCAGGACAGGGTGACACCGGGGAGCTGTTTTTT.

J is TRBJ1-5 and V is TRBV9; no clear D. V was clipped by 3 bases and J by 4 bases, with 11 bases between them. This CDR3 spans 14 amino acids. Germline assignment: CDR1 SGDLS and CDR2 YYNGEE. The CDR3 nucleotides are TGTGCCAGCAGCGCTCCGGGGTTAAATCAGCCCCAGCATTTT. Translating it yields CASSAPGLNQPQHF.

The chain links TRBV14 to TRBJ1-4, with D maybe TRBD1 (5 bases). The CDR3 has 16 residues. CDR1 and CDR2 (germline): SGHDN, FVKESK. Between the trimmed V and J ends, which lost 0 bases and 7 bases, there was a span of 15 bases. This CDR3 is CASSQELGGLGEKLFF. The CDR3 nucleotides are TGTGCCAGCAGCCAAGAGTTGGGGGGACTCGGTGAAAAACTGTTTTTT.

The chain is built from TRBV2 and TRBJ2-4, with D uncertain. The CDR3 extends over 16 amino acids. Germline assignment: CDR1 SNHLY and CDR2 FYNNEI. Trimming left V 2 bases short and J 0 bases short, with 11 bases between. The CDR3 sequence is CASSEPGNRAKNIQYF. The DNA for the CDR3 is TGTGCCAGCAGTGAACCTGGGAATAGAGCCAAAAACATTCAGTACTTC.

This clone came up a few times. The chain recombines TRBV7-3 with TRBJ2-6; the match to TRBD2 covers 7 bases. Germline assignment: CDR1 SGHTA and CDR2 FQGTGA. The CDR3 is 17 residues long. After removal of 4 bases from V and 3 bases from J, the junction contained 9 bases not matched to a gene. The CDR3, as DNA: TGTGCCAGCAGCTCTAGGGGAGGGCCGCGTGGGGCCAACGTCCTGACTTTC. Amino acid sequence: CASSSRGGPRGANVLTF.

This clone appeared a few times. The chain employs TRBV5-1 and TRBJ2-1; the match to TRBD2 covers 9 bases. V dropped 6 bases and J dropped 6; count of bases not matched to a gene: 10. Germline V gene lookup returns CDR1 SGHRS and CDR2 YFSETQ. The CDR3 length is 15 residues. The CDR3 region has the DNA TGCGCCAGCAAAGGGGGCGGGAGGGCCCTCAATGAGCAGTTCTTC. Protein product: CASKGGGRALNEQFF.

The V call is TRBV10-3, the J call TRBJ2-7; 10 bases fit TRBD1. Germline CDR1 is ENHRY and CDR2 is SYGVKD. The J segment lost 6 bases and the V segment lost 4 bases, leaving 3 bases of the junction unmatched. This CDR3 spans 13 amino acids. Here the CDR3 DNA reads TGTGCCATCAGTGGAGACAGGGGGCGCGAGCAGTACTTC. Residues: CAISGDRGREQYF.

This clone has a handful of counts. This chain joins TRBV30 and TRBJ1-2, with D unclear. Germline CDR1 GTSNPN, CDR2 SVGIG (reference sequence). The CDR3 has 12 amino acids. The V and J ends lost 3 bases and 5 bases respectively, with 10 bases between them. The CDR3 region is CAWRRVRYGYTF. The CDR3 coding sequence is TGTGCCTGGAGAAGAGTTCGTTATGGCTACACCTTC.

V and J are TRBV6-5 and TRBJ2-7; TRBD2 matches 7 bases. After removal of 5 bases from V and 2 bases from J, the junction contained 9 bases not matched to a gene. Germline V lookup: CDR1 MNHEY, CDR2 SVGAGI. This CDR3 has 15 amino acids. This CDR3 is CASSQKRGGTYEQYF. The CDR3, as DNA: TGTGCCAGCAGTCAGAAGCGGGGAGGTACCTACGAGCAGTACTTC.

V is TRBV28 and J is TRBJ2-5, with 8 bases aligning to TRBD1. Germline CDR1 reads MDHEN; CDR2 reads SYDVKM. CDR3 length: 14 amino acids. The V and J ends lost 6 bases and 5 bases, in that order; junction bases with no gene match: 8. CDR3 loop: CASSSETGAETQYF. CDR3 nucleotide sequence: TGTGCCAGCAGCTCAGAGACAGGGGCCGAGACCCAGTACTTC.

The chain combines TRBV11-2 with TRBJ1-2; D is perhaps TRBD1 (6 bases). Trimming left V 4 bases short and J 4 bases short, with 13 bases between. The CDR3 is made up of 14 amino acids. Per the germline V gene, CDR1 is SGHAT and CDR2 is FQNNGV. CDR3 region: CASSYVGQRYGYTF. Written as DNA, the CDR3 is TGTGCCAGCAGCTACGTAGGACAGCGCTATGGCTACACCTTC.

This rearrangement joins TRBV4-1 to TRBJ2-7; weak D call: TRBD2 (5 bases). Per the germline V gene, CDR1 is MGHRA and CDR2 is YSYEKL. The V gene lost 1 base and the J gene lost 7 bases, with 17 bases spanning the gap. The CDR3 contains 15 residues. The DNA of the CDR3 is TGCGCCAGCAGCCAAGCGGAGGCCACTGTTTTTGAGCAGTACTTC. Translation: CASSQAEATVFEQYF.

V and J are TRBV5-1 and TRBJ2-3, with 9 bases fitting TRBD2. The germline V gene encodes CDR1 SGHRS and CDR2 YFSETQ. This CDR3 contains 17 residues. After removal of 1 base from V and 0 bases from J, the junction contained 6 bases not matched to a gene. The CDR3 reads CASSLNPSGTSTDTQYF. The DNA for the CDR3 is TGCGCCAGCAGCTTGAACCCTAGCGGGACTAGCACAGATACGCAGTATTTT.

CDR3: CASRGGAANYGYTF. The CDR3 bases are TGCGCCAGCAGAGGTGGGGCAGCTAACTATGGCTACACCTTC. The chain recombines TRBV5-1 with TRBJ1-2; D may be TRBD1 (5 bases). V lost 5 bases and J 0 bases, leaving 11 bases between the germline ends. The CDR3 is 14 residues long. The germline CDR1 and CDR2 sequences are SGHRS and YFSETQ. Full variable domain (outside the CDR3, taken from reference TRBV5-1 and TRBJ1-2): KAGVTQTPRYLIKTRGQQVTLSCSPISGHRSVSWYQQTPGQGLQFLFEYFSETQRNKGNFPGRFSGRQFSNSRSEMNVSTLELGDSALYLCASRGGAANYGYTFGSGTRLTVV.

The chain is built from TRBV4-2 and TRBJ2-2, with TRBD2 identical over 11 bases. V lost 5 bases and J lost 3; bases outside the gene matches: 5. CDR3 length: 16 residues. CDR1 and CDR2 (germline): LGHNA, YNFKEQ. The CDR3 region is CASSLALAGDTGELFF. The CDR3 nucleotides are TGTGCCAGCAGCTTGGCACTAGCGGGAGACACCGGGGAGCTGTTTTTT.

J is TRBJ2-7 and V is TRBV5-1; D is perhaps TRBD2 (6 bases). The ends were cut back, 0 bases at V and 0 bases at J, with 16 bases in the middle. Looked up from germline, CDR1 is SGHRS and CDR2 is YFSETQ. This CDR3 is 17 amino acids long. CDR3 in amino acids: CASSLATSPSDSYEQYF. The CDR3 bases are TGCGCCAGCAGCTTGGCCACTTCTCCTAGCGACTCCTACGAGCAGTACTTC.

V and J are TRBV2 and TRBJ2-1; no firm D call. The V and J ends lost 6 bases and 6 bases respectively, with 21 bases between them. This CDR3 is 16 amino acids long. Looked up from germline, CDR1 is SNHLY and CDR2 is FYNNEI. The CDR3 is CASRETGRALSNEQFF. In nucleotides, the CDR3 is TGTGCCAGCAGAGAAACCGGGCGCGCCCTTTCCAATGAGCAGTTCTTC.

The CDR3 DNA reads as TGCGCCAGCAGCCAGAGGACTAGCGGGGATCAAGAGACCCAGTACTTC. As protein: CASSQRTSGDQETQYF. The chain is built from TRBV4-1 and TRBJ2-5; TRBD2 aligns across 12 bases. The V and J ends lost 3 bases and 2 bases, in that order; junction bases with no gene match: 4. Germline V gene lookup returns CDR1 MGHRA and CDR2 YSYEKL. The CDR3 contains 16 residues.